This note documents a single TCR beta chain sequence. Library preparation (for TCRbeta) was performed with unique molecular identifiers. From the PCR reads, TCRdb called clonotypes with MiXCR, one entry per CDR3 protein. The repertoire holds approximately 200,000 distinct CDR3 sequences, with more than 12% as singletons. Trimming took 4 bases from V and 5 from J, leaving 9 bases between them. The CDR3 runs to 13 residues. The germline V gene has CDR1 SGHNT and CDR2 YENEEA. The data stem from a study of T-cell reconstitution after alpha-beta-depleted transplantation in children. V gene TRBV11-3 combines with J gene TRBJ2-1, with D perhaps matching TRBD1 (5 bases). Specimen: PBMCs from the stem cell graft donor, collected from the stem cell graft. This TCR was sampled from a human donor who donated a stem cell graft to a child with acute lymphoblastic leukemia. In DNA form, the CDR3 reads TGTGCCAGCAGCTCGATAGGGGACAATGAGCAGTTCTTC. The encoded protein is CASSSIGDNEQFF.